A single sample gave rise to the 15 T cell receptor beta chains below, sequenced in a study of T-cell reconstitution after alpha-beta-depleted transplantation in children. Unique molecular identifiers featured in how the TCRbeta library was prepared. TCRdb itself ran the PCR reads through MiXCR, one entry per CDR3 protein. The sample contains 500,000 to 600,000 distinct CDR3 sequences, around 16% of which appear only once. This specimen consisted of PBMCs from the stem cell graft donor, obtained from the stem cell graft. Every receptor here comes from a human donor who donated a stem cell graft to a child with acute lymphoblastic leukemia.

This clonotype was found a few times. The chain combines TRBV6-4 with TRBJ1-5; TRBD1 matches 8 bases. The germline CDR1 and CDR2 sequences are MRHNA and SNTAGT. This CDR3 is 14 amino acids long. V shed 6 bases and J 4 bases; nucleotides not matched to a gene: 5. CDR3 loop: CASSDGQGNQPQHF. As DNA, the CDR3 is TGTGCCAGCAGCGACGGACAGGGTAATCAGCCCCAGCATTTT.

J is TRBJ2-1 and V is TRBV5-6; no firm D call. The germline gives CDR1 SGHDT, CDR2 YYEEEE. V was cut by 2 bases and J by 10 bases, with 19 bases left in between. The length of the CDR3 is 15 residues. Here the CDR3 reads CASSFWIIGSEEQFF. The CDR3 DNA is TGTGCCAGCAGCTTTTGGATAATCGGCTCGGAGGAGCAGTTCTTC.

The chain links TRBV5-1 to TRBJ2-5, with TRBD2 matching over 9 bases. This CDR3 spans 17 amino acids. CDR1 SGHRS and CDR2 YFSETQ come from the germline V gene. V shed 7 bases, J shed 5 bases, and the junction held 18 bases outside the gene matches. In nucleotides, the CDR3 is TGCGCCAGCGGGCCTCACGTGGGAGCGGGAGGACGGGAGACCCAGTACTTC. Translating gives CASGPHVGAGGRETQYF.

The chain recombines TRBV5-1 with TRBJ2-7, with D possibly being TRBD2 (5 bases). Germline-derived CDR1 and CDR2 are SGHRS and YFSETQ. V was trimmed by 7 bases and J by 7 bases, leaving 18 bases between them. CDR3 length equals 13 residues. The DNA for the CDR3 is TGCGCCAGCGGGCCCTTCGGAGCGGTGGAGCAGTACTTC. It encodes CASGPFGAVEQYF.

This clonotype occurred many times. The chain recombines TRBV12-3 or TRBV12-4 with TRBJ2-4; D gene uncertain. Trimming cost V 7 bases and J 5 bases, with 9 bases left between them. This CDR3 region has 12 residues. CDR3 sequence reads: CASTHLQNIQYF. The CDR3 region has the DNA TGTGCCAGCACCCACCTCCAAAACATTCAGTACTTC.

This clonotype was found a few times. V usage is TRBV6-1 and J usage is TRBJ2-1; the match to TRBD2 covers 8 bases. The CDR3 extends over 16 amino acids. Unmatched junction bases numbered 11, after V lost 6 bases and J lost 4 bases. CDR1 MNHNS and CDR2 SASEGT come from the germline V gene. CDR3 in DNA: TGTGCCAGCAGAAAATCCGGGACTAGTCTTTACAATGAGCAGTTCTTC. Translating gives CASRKSGTSLYNEQFF.

This sequence joins TRBV13 and TRBJ1-1, with no clear D. The germline CDR1 and CDR2 sequences are PRHDT and FYEKMQ (reference sequence). Deletions cut 2 bases from V and 5 bases from J, with 9 bases between. There are 13 residues in the CDR3. This CDR3 reads CASSLWEATEAFF. The CDR3 nucleotides read TGTGCCAGCAGCTTATGGGAAGCAACTGAAGCTTTCTTT.

The rearrangement links TRBV4-1 to TRBJ1-1; no clear D. Germline V lookup: CDR1 MGHRA, CDR2 YSYEKL. The ends were cut back, 4 bases at V and 4 bases at J, with 19 bases in the middle. The CDR3 contains 16 residues. The DNA of the CDR3 is TGCGCCAGCAGCCTTCAGGTCGGAGGGCTTAGCACTGAAGCTTTCTTT. This translates into CASSLQVGGLSTEAFF.

The table lists this clonotype with a few counts. CDR3 sequence: CSVEWGLAETDTQYF. DNA for the CDR3: TGCAGCGTTGAATGGGGACTAGCGGAGACAGATACGCAGTATTTT. J is TRBJ2-3 and V is TRBV29-1, with 11 bases matching TRBD2. In germline, CDR1 is SQVTM, CDR2 ANQGSEA. CDR3 length equals 15 residues. With 2 bases clipped from V and 3 bases from J, the junction kept 4 bases outside the gene matches.

The J gene is TRBJ2-5, the V gene TRBV27; D is perhaps TRBD1 (6 bases). Trimming removed 0 bases at V and 4 bases at J, with 12 bases between. The CDR3 has 15 amino acids. Germline V lookup: CDR1 MNHEY, CDR2 SMNVEV (reference sequence). CDR3 nucleotides: TGTGCCAGCAGTTTATCCGCCAGGGGAGCAGAGACCCAGTACTTC. Amino acid sequence: CASSLSARGAETQYF.

This clonotype was counted between two and nine times. The chain joins TRBV5-1 to TRBJ2-7, with D unclear. CDR3 length: 15 residues. Germline loops: CDR1 SGHRS, CDR2 YFSETQ. With 1 base removed from V and 2 bases from J, the gap between germline ends came to 13 bases. CDR3 loop: CASSLTGPSTYEQYF. CDR3 coding DNA: TGCGCCAGCAGCTTGACTGGACCCTCGACCTACGAGCAGTACTTC.

V usage is TRBV5-5 and J usage is TRBJ2-1; 9 nucleotides align to TRBD2. Looked up from germline, CDR1 is SGHKS and CDR2 is YYEKEE (reference sequence). The CDR3 has 14 amino acids. The junction had 8 bases not matched to a gene; V was cut back by 3 bases and J by 10 bases. Here the CDR3 reads CASSWAGGVLEQFF. CDR3 DNA sequence: TGTGCCAGCAGCTGGGCGGGAGGGGTCTTAGAGCAGTTCTTC.

The chain links TRBV10-3 to TRBJ1-3; TRBD1 might be the D (5 bases). CDR3 length: 15 residues. CDR1 and CDR2 from the germline V gene are ENHRY and SYGVKD. V lost 5 bases and J 0 bases, leaving 11 bases between the germline ends. DNA for the CDR3: TGTGCCATCAGTTTGGGACTTTCCTCTGGAAACACCATATATTTT. Protein: CAISLGLSSGNTIYF.

This clonotype was counted between two and nine times. The genes are TRBV5-1 and TRBJ1-6; D is unclear. Germline V gene lookup returns CDR1 SGHRS and CDR2 YFSETQ. The ends were cut back, 0 bases at V and 10 bases at J, with 8 bases in the middle. CDR3 size: 13 residues. Here the CDR3 DNA reads TGCGCCAGCAGCTTGGTGGGGTTGTCACCCCTCCACTTT. Protein: CASSLVGLSPLHF.

The rearrangement joins TRBV12-3 or TRBV12-4 to TRBJ2-7, with D perhaps TRBD2 (6 bases). Trimming took off 4 bases at V and 2 bases at J, with 12 bases between the two ends. This CDR3 spans 14 amino acids. Here the CDR3 reads CASSWTRGPYEQYF. DNA for the CDR3: TGTGCCAGCAGTTGGACGCGGGGCCCCTACGAGCAGTACTTC.